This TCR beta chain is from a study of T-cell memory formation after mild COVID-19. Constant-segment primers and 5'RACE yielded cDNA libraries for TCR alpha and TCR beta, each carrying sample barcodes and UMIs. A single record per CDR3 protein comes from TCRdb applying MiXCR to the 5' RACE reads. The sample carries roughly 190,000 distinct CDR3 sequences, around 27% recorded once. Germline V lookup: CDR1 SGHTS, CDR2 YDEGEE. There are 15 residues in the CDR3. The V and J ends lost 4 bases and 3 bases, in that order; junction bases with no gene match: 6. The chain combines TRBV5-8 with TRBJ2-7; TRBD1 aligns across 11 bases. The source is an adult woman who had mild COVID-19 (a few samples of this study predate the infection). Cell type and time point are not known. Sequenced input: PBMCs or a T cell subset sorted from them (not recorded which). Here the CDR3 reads CASSPPDRGLYEQYF. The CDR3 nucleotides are TGTGCCAGCAGCCCCCCGGACAGGGGGCTCTACGAGCAGTACTTC.